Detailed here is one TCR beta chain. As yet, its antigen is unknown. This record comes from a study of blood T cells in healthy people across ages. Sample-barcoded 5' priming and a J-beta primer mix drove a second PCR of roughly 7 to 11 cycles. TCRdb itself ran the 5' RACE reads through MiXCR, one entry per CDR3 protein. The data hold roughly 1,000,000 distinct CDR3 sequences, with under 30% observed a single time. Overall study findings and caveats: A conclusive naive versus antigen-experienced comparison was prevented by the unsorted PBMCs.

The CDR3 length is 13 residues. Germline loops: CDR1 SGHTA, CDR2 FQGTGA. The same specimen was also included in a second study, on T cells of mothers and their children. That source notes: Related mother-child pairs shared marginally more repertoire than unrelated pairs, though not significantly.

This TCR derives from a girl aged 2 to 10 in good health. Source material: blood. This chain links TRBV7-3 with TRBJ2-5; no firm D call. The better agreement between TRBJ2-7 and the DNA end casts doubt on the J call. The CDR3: CASSLYQKSEQYF. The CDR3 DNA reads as TGTGCCAGCAGCCTTTATCAGAAGTCCGAGCAGTACTTC.